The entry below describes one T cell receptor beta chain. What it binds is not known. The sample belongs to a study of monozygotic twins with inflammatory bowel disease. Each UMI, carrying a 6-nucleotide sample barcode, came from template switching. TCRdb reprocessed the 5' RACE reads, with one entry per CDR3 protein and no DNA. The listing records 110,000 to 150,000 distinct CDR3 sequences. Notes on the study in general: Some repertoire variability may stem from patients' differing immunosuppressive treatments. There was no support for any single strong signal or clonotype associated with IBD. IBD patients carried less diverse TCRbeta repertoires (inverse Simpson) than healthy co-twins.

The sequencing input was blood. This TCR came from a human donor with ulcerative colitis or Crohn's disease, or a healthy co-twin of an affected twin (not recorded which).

This CDR3 reads CSARVTETQYF. The chain combines TRBV20-1 with TRBJ2-5. Looked up from germline, CDR1 is DFQATT and CDR2 is SNEGSKA (reference sequence). This CDR3 spans 11 amino acids.